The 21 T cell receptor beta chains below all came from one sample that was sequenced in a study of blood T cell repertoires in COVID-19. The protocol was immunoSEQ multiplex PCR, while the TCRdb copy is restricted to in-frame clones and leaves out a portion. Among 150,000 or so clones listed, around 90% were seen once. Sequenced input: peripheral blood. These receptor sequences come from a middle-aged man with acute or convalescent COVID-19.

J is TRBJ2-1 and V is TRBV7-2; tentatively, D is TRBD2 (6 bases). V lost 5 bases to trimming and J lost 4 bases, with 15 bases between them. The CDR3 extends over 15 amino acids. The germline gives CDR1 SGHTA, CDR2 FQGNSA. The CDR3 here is CASSRTGTGYNEQFF. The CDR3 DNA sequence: TGTGCCAGCAGCAGAACCGGGACTGGTTACAATGAGCAGTTCTTC.

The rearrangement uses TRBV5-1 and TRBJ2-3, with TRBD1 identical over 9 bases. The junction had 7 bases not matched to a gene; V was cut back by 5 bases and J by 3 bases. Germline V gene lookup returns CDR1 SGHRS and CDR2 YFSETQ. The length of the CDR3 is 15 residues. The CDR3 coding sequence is TGCGCCAGCAGGTGGGGGACAGGGTTAACAGATACGCAGTATTTT. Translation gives CASRWGTGLTDTQYF.

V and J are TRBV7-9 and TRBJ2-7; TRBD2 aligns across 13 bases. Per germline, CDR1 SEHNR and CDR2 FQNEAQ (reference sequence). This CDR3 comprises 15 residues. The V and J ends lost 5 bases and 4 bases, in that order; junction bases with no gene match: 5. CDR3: CASSTLTSGRYEQYF. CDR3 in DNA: TGTGCCAGCAGCACTCTGACTAGCGGGAGGTACGAGCAGTACTTC.

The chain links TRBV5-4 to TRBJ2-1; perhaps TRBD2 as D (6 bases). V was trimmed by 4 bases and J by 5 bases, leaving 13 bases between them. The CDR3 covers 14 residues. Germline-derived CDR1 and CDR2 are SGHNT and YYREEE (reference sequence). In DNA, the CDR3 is TGTGCCAGCAGCCTCGCGGGACTCGACAATGAGCAGTTCTTC. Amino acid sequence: CASSLAGLDNEQFF.

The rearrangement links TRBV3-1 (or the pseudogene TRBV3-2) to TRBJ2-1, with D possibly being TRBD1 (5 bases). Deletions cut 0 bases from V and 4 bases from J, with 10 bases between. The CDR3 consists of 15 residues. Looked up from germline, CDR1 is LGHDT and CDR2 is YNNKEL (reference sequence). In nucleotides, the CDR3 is TGTGCCAGCAGCCAAGAGAGGTACAGGTACAATGAGCAGTTCTTC. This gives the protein CASSQERYRYNEQFF.

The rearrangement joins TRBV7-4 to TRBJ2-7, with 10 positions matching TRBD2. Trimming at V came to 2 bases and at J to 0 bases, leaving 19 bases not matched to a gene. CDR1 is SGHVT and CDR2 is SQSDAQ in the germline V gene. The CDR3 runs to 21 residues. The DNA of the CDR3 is TGTGCCAGCAGCTTACCCCCCAAGGGGGGTAGCGGGAGGTCCAGCTCCTACGAGCAGTACTTC. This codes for CASSLPPKGGSGRSSSYEQYF.

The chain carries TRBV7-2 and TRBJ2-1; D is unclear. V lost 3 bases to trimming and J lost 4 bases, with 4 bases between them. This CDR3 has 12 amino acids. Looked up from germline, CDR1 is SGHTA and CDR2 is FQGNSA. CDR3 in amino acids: CASSFQYNEQFF. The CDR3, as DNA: TGTGCCAGCAGCTTCCAGTACAATGAGCAGTTCTTC.

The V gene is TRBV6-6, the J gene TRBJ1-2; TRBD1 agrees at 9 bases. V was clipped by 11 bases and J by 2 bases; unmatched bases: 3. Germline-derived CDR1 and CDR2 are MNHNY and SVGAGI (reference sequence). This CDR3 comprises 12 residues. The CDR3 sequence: CAATGGNYGYTF. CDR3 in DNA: TGTGCCGCGACAGGGGGAAACTATGGCTACACCTTC.

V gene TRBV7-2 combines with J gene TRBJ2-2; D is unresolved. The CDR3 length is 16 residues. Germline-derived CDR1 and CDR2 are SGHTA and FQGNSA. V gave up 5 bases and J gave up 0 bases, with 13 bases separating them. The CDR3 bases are TGTGCCAGCAGCACACAACCTCCCGCGAACACCGGGGAGCTGTTTTTT. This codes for CASSTQPPANTGELFF.

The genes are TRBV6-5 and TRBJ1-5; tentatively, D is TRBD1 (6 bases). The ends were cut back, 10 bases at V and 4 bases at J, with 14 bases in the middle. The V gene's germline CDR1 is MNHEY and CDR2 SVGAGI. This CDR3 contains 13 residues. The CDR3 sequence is CAILPGENQPQHF. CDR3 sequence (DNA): TGTGCCATCCTTCCAGGGGAAAATCAGCCCCAGCATTTT.

CDR3 in amino acids: CASSHGGTGNEKLFF. For the CDR3, the DNA is TGTGCCAGCAGTCACGGGGGGACGGGGAATGAAAAACTGTTTTTT. The rearrangement links TRBV6-5 to TRBJ1-4, with D possibly TRBD1 on 5 matching bases. V was pared by 5 bases and J by 5 bases, with 15 bases between. Germline V gene data show CDR1 as MNHEY and CDR2 as SVGAGI. CDR3 length: 15 amino acids.

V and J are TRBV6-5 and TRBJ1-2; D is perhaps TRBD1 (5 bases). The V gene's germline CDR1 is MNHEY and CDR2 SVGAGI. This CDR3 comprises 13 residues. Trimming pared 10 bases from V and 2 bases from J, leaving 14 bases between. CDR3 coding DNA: TGTGCCACCCGAGGCGGGGCGAACTATGGCTACACCTTC. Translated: CATRGGANYGYTF.

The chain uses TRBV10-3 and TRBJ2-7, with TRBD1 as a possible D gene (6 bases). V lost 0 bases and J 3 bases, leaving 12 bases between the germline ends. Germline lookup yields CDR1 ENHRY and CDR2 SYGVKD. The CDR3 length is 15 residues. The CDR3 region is CAISESTGENYEQYF. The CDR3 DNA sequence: TGTGCCATCAGTGAGTCGACAGGTGAGAACTACGAGCAGTACTTC.

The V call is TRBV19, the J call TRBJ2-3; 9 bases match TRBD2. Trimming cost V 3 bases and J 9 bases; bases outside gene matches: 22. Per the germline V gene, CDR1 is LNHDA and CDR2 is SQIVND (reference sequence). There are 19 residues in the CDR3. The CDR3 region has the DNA TGTGCCAGTAGTATTTCAGGGGTAGCGGGAGAGGGGGTGCTGGGGACGCAGTATTTT. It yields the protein CASSISGVAGEGVLGTQYF.

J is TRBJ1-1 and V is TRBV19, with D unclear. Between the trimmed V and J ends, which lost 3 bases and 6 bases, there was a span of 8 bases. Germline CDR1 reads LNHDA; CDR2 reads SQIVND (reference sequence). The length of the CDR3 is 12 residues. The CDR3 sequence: CASSIGGAEAFF. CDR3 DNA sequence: TGTGCCAGTAGTATTGGAGGTGCTGAAGCTTTCTTT.

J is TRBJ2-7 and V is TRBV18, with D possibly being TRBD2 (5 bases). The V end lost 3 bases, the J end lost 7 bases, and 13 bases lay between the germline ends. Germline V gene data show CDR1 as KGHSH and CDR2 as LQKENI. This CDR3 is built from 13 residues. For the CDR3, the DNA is TGTGCCAGCTCACCCAGAGGTCCGGGGGAGCAGTACTTC. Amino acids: CASSPRGPGEQYF.

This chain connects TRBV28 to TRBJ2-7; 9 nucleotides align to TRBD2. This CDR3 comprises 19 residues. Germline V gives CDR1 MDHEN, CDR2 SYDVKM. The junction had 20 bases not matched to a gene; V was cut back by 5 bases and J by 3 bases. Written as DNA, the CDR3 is TGTGCCAGCAGTACCGTTGTCGTTGGGATAGCGGGAGAGAACTACGAGCAGTACTTC. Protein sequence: CASSTVVVGIAGENYEQYF.

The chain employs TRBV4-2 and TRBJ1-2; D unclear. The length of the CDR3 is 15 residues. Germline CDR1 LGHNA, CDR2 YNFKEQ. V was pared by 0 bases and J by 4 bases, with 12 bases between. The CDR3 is CASSQETYGSYGYTF. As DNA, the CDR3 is TGTGCCAGCAGCCAAGAGACATACGGGAGCTATGGCTACACCTTC.

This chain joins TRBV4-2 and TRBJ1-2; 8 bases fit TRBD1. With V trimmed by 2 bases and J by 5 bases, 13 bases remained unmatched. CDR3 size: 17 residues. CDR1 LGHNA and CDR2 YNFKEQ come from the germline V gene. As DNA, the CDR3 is TGTGCCAGCAGCCAAATTTGGACAGGGCTAAACCCTTATGGCTACACCTTC. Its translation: CASSQIWTGLNPYGYTF.

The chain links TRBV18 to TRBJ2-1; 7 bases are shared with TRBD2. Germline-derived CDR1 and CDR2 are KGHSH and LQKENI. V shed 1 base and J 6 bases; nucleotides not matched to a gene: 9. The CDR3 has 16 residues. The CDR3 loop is CASSPLVGGTSNEQFF. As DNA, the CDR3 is TGTGCCAGCTCACCACTTGTGGGAGGGACCTCCAATGAGCAGTTCTTC.

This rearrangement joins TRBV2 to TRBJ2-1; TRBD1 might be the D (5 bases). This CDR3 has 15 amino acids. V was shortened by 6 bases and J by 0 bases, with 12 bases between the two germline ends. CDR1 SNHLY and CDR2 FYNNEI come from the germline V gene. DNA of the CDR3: TGTGCCAGCAGGCTCAGGACAAGCTCCTACAATGAGCAGTTCTTC. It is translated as CASRLRTSSYNEQFF.